This passage covers 30 T cell receptor beta chains from one sample sequenced in a study of blood T cell repertoires in COVID-19. Assay used: immunoSEQ multiplex PCR; TCRdb lists only in-frame clones, some missing. Altogether over 75,000 clones are present, 70% to 85% being singletons, with the ten largest covering about 9.4%. The sequencing input was peripheral blood. All receptors derive from a man aged 65-85 years with acute or convalescent COVID-19.

This chain links TRBV18 with TRBJ1-1; D is undetermined. This CDR3 has 13 amino acids. The V gene lost 5 bases and the J gene lost 2 bases, with 9 bases spanning the gap. Per germline, CDR1 KGHSH and CDR2 LQKENI. The CDR3 DNA reads TGTGCCAGCTCATCCCTAGATAACACTGAAGCTTTCTTT. Its protein product is CASSSLDNTEAFF.

This chain uses TRBV20-1 with TRBJ2-7; D gene uncertain. The germline CDR1 and CDR2 sequences are DFQATT and SNEGSKA (reference sequence). V lost 3 bases to trimming and J lost 7 bases, with 10 bases between them. This CDR3 comprises 11 residues. This CDR3 is CSAREIHEQYF. The CDR3 DNA sequence: TGCAGTGCTAGGGAGATCCATGAGCAGTACTTC.

The V call is TRBV14, the J call TRBJ1-1, with D possibly matching TRBD1 (5 bases). Germline-derived CDR1 and CDR2 are SGHDN and FVKESK. Trimming left V 4 bases short and J 5 bases short, with 17 bases between. This CDR3 comprises 15 residues. CDR3 nucleotides: TGTGCCAGCAGCCCCGTCGCGGGGGGAGGTACTGAAGCTTTCTTT. It encodes CASSPVAGGGTEAFF.

The chain carries TRBV24-1 and TRBJ2-1; D may be TRBD2 (5 bases). From germline, CDR1 is KGHDR and CDR2 SFDVKD. CDR3 length: 18 residues. V was pared by 4 bases and J by 0 bases, with 18 bases between. CDR3 in DNA: TGTGCCACCAGTGACTCCCGGACTTTACTGAGCTCCTACAATGAGCAGTTCTTC. Amino acid sequence: CATSDSRTLLSSYNEQFF.

This clone has just a few counts. The rearrangement links TRBV5-4 to TRBJ2-1; 13 nucleotides agree with TRBD2. Germline assignment: CDR1 SGHNT and CDR2 YYREEE (reference sequence). This CDR3 has 15 residues. Trimming cost V 3 bases and J 9 bases; bases outside gene matches: 6. The CDR3: CASSSGLAGVAEQFF. In DNA form, the CDR3 reads TGTGCCAGCAGCTCCGGACTAGCGGGAGTCGCTGAGCAGTTCTTC.

The chain carries TRBV25-1 and TRBJ2-1, with 12 bases fitting TRBD2. V dropped 2 bases and J dropped 1; count of bases not matched to a gene: 3. The germline V gene has CDR1 MGHDK and CDR2 SYGVNS. This CDR3 region has 17 residues. The CDR3 DNA is TGTGCCAGCAGTGAAGGGCTAGCGGGAGGGTCCTACAATGAGCAGTTCTTC. It translates to CASSEGLAGGSYNEQFF.

This clone was detected only a few times. The chain uses TRBV13 and TRBJ1-4; D is unresolved. This CDR3 comprises 16 residues. V lost 1 base and J 0 bases, leaving 9 bases between the germline ends. Germline loops: CDR1 PRHDT, CDR2 FYEKMQ (reference sequence). CDR3 in DNA: TGTGCCAGCAGCTTAGAGTTCGGGACAACTAATGAAAAACTGTTTTTT. The encoded protein is CASSLEFGTTNEKLFF.

The chain uses TRBV10-1 and TRBJ2-1, with D hard to call. The length of the CDR3 is 13 residues. Germline V gene lookup returns CDR1 WNHNN and CDR2 SYGVQD (reference sequence). The V gene lost 3 bases and the J gene lost 2 bases, with 5 bases spanning the gap. This chain's CDR3 is CASSENTYNEQFF. Written as DNA, the CDR3 is TGCGCCAGCAGTGAAAACACCTACAATGAGCAGTTCTTC.

This clone occurred a few times. This rearrangement joins TRBV9 to TRBJ1-6; the D is unclear. V lost 2 bases and J lost 6, with 12 bases in between. Germline V gives CDR1 SGDLS, CDR2 YYNGEE. The CDR3 consists of 15 residues. The CDR3 loop reads CASSVGGPINSPLHF. In DNA, the CDR3 is TGTGCCAGCAGCGTGGGAGGCCCAATTAATTCACCCCTCCACTTT.

The CDR3 DNA reads TGTGCCAGCTCATCCCCCGGGACAGGGGGTCCCTCCTACGAGCAGTACTTC. It yields the protein CASSSPGTGGPSYEQYF. The chain employs TRBV18 and TRBJ2-7, with 11 bases lining up with TRBD1. This CDR3 is built from 17 residues. The J segment lost 0 bases and the V segment lost 5 bases, leaving 9 bases of the junction unmatched. Germline V gives CDR1 KGHSH, CDR2 LQKENI.

V and J are TRBV29-1 and TRBJ2-3; TRBD2 aligns across 8 bases. The ends lost 3 bases at V and 14 bases at J; junction bases unmatched: 13. The CDR3 is made up of 13 amino acids. Germline assignment: CDR1 SQVTM and CDR2 ANQGSEA. The CDR3 DNA follows: TGCAGCGTTGAGGTACTAGCGGAACCGATGGGGTATTTT. Its protein is CSVEVLAEPMGYF.

The J gene is TRBJ2-1, the V gene TRBV30; 7 bases align to TRBD2. The V segment lost 5 bases and the J segment 6 bases; nucleotides outside the gene matches: 7. This CDR3 spans 13 amino acids. Germline V gives CDR1 GTSNPN, CDR2 SVGIG (reference sequence). CDR3 region: CAWVGGGSNEQFF. In nucleotides, the CDR3 is TGTGCCTGGGTTGGCGGGGGATCCAATGAGCAGTTCTTC.

There are a few counts of this clone. The chain couples TRBV7-3 to TRBJ1-1; D gene uncertain. Germline V gene data show CDR1 as SGHTA and CDR2 as FQGTGA. The ends were cut back, 6 bases at V and 0 bases at J, with 5 bases in the middle. This CDR3 contains 12 residues. CDR3 amino acids: CASRSMNTEAFF. As DNA, the CDR3 is TGTGCCAGCAGGAGCATGAACACTGAAGCTTTCTTT.

V usage is TRBV9 and J usage is TRBJ2-7; D possibly corresponds to TRBD2 (6 bases). Germline V gene sequence: CDR1 SGDLS, CDR2 YYNGEE. This CDR3 region has 14 residues. The V end was cut by 2 bases, the J end by 4 bases, with 13 bases between. CDR3 coding DNA: TGTGCCAGCAGCGTGGCCGGGAGTGGTTACGAGCAGTACTTC. Its translation: CASSVAGSGYEQYF.

The chain couples TRBV7-2 to TRBJ1-5; no definite D call. CDR1 is SGHTA, CDR2 FQGNSA, per germline. The CDR3 spans 15 residues. V lost 1 base and J lost 4, with 11 bases in between. This CDR3 reads CASSLGTGGNQPQHF. The CDR3 DNA is TGTGCCAGCAGCTTAGGGACGGGAGGGAATCAGCCCCAGCATTTT.

V gene TRBV3-1 (or the pseudogene TRBV3-2) combines with J gene TRBJ2-7; D is uncertain. The CDR3 length is 11 residues. CDR1 is LGHDT and CDR2 is YNNKEL in the germline V gene (reference sequence). V was clipped by 5 bases and J by 5 bases, with 7 bases between them. The chain's CDR3 is CASSDIHEQYF. The CDR3 region has the DNA TGTGCCAGCAGCGACATCCACGAGCAGTACTTC.

The chain has TRBV19 and TRBJ1-4; D gene ambiguous. Germline V gene sequence: CDR1 LNHDA, CDR2 SQIVND (reference sequence). CDR3 size: 13 residues. V gave up 6 bases and J gave up 5 bases, with 10 bases separating them. The CDR3 here is CASSMTGNEKLFF. DNA of the CDR3: TGTGCCAGTAGCATGACGGGGAATGAAAAACTGTTTTTT.

The V call is TRBV4-2, the J call TRBJ1-6; 7 nucleotides line up with TRBD1. The CDR3 is 15 residues long. Unmatched junction bases numbered 5, after V lost 1 base and J lost 8 bases. Germline loops: CDR1 LGHNA, CDR2 YNFKEQ. The CDR3 DNA is TGTGCCAGCAGCCAAGGGACAGGACCGTATTCACCCCTCCACTTT. Translation: CASSQGTGPYSPLHF.

V and J are TRBV7-9 and TRBJ1-2, with 8 bases lining up with TRBD1. Germline assignment: CDR1 SEHNR and CDR2 FQNEAQ (reference sequence). The trim removed 3 bases at V and 5 bases at J, leaving 11 bases unmatched. The CDR3 has 16 residues. The DNA of the CDR3 is TGTGCCAGCAGCTTCAATCTTCAGGGGGCGCTTTATGGCTACACCTTC. Amino acids: CASSFNLQGALYGYTF.

CDR3 coding DNA: TGTGCCAGCCCGGGTCCCAATTCCTACGAGCAGTACTTC. Protein sequence: CASPGPNSYEQYF. The rearrangement uses TRBV28 and TRBJ2-7; D gene unclear. The germline CDR1 and CDR2 sequences are MDHEN and SYDVKM. V lost 8 bases and J 1 base, leaving 12 bases between the germline ends. CDR3 length: 13 amino acids.

This chain links TRBV6-4 with TRBJ2-7, with D possibly being TRBD1 (5 bases). CDR3 length: 13 amino acids. Looked up from germline, CDR1 is MRHNA and CDR2 is SNTAGT. V was cut by 7 bases and J by 1 base, with 11 bases left in between. CDR3 region: CASIDRYSYEQYF. The CDR3 nucleotides read TGTGCCAGCATCGACAGATATTCCTACGAGCAGTACTTC.

V usage is TRBV29-1 and J usage is TRBJ1-1, with D possibly matching TRBD1 (5 bases). The V gene's germline CDR1 is SQVTM and CDR2 ANQGSEA. The CDR3 loop spans 12 amino acids. Deletions cut 0 bases from V and 11 bases from J, with 13 bases between. CDR3 in DNA: TGCAGCGTTGAAGACTCGCGGGGCTGGGCTTTCTTT. Translation: CSVEDSRGWAFF.

This clone was detected only a few times. V usage is TRBV3-1 (or the pseudogene TRBV3-2) and J usage is TRBJ1-3, with TRBD1 identical over 7 bases. The CDR3 covers 15 residues. Germline values: CDR1 LGHDT, CDR2 YNNKEL (reference sequence). Trimming removed 2 bases from V and 4 bases from J; junction bases left unmatched: 5. The CDR3 DNA is TGTGCCAGCAGCCAACAGGGGGATAGAGGAAACACCATATATTTT. This encodes CASSQQGDRGNTIYF.

The V and J genes are TRBV30 and TRBJ1-4; no clear D. The V and J ends lost 2 bases and 11 bases respectively, with 24 bases between them. Looked up from germline, CDR1 is GTSNPN and CDR2 is SVGIG (reference sequence). CDR3 length: 16 amino acids. As DNA, the CDR3 is TGTGCCTGGAGTCACGTAGGCGGCACGAGTTTCGAGAAACTGTTTTTT. Protein sequence: CAWSHVGGTSFEKLFF.

This clone has a single count. The rearrangement links TRBV7-3 to TRBJ2-1, with 9 bases aligning to TRBD2. The V segment lost 5 bases and the J segment 7 bases; nucleotides outside the gene matches: 15. CDR1 is SGHTA and CDR2 is FQGTGA in the germline V gene. The CDR3 has 17 amino acids. In nucleotides, the CDR3 is TGTGCCAGCAGCGAATCCGGGACTAGCCCAAAAGGTAATGAGCAGTTCTTC. Translating gives CASSESGTSPKGNEQFF.

The rearrangement joins TRBV5-1 to TRBJ2-1, with 7 bases lining up with TRBD1. Germline V lookup: CDR1 SGHRS, CDR2 YFSETQ. CDR3 size: 15 residues. The junction had 5 bases not matched to a gene; V was cut back by 0 bases and J by 5 bases. CDR3 in amino acids: CASSLAGDSNNEQFF. CDR3 bases: TGCGCCAGCAGCTTGGCCGGGGACAGCAACAATGAGCAGTTCTTC.

V is TRBV3-1 (or the pseudogene TRBV3-2) and J is TRBJ1-5, with D tentatively TRBD1 (5 bases). The CDR3 totals 14 residues. Germline V gene sequence: CDR1 LGHDT, CDR2 YNNKEL (reference sequence). Trimming cost V 1 base and J 5 bases, with 9 bases left between them. CDR3 region: CASSQGGLDQPQHF. Written as DNA, the CDR3 is TGTGCCAGCAGCCAAGGGGGACTCGATCAGCCCCAGCATTTT.

The chain has TRBV5-4 and TRBJ1-6; D perhaps matches TRBD1 (6 bases). The germline CDR1 and CDR2 sequences are SGHNT and YYREEE (reference sequence). V gave up 0 bases and J gave up 13 bases, with 14 bases separating them. The CDR3 is 14 amino acids. The CDR3 spells CASSLARGPSPLHF. CDR3 nucleotides: TGTGCCAGCAGCTTGGCCAGGGGCCCGTCCCCCCTCCACTTT.

This chain joins TRBV10-2 and TRBJ1-6; D unclear. Per germline, CDR1 WSHSY and CDR2 SAAADI. CDR3 length equals 13 residues. V gave up 4 bases and J gave up 8 bases, with 9 bases separating them. The CDR3 is CASSGAPDSPLHF. DNA of the CDR3: TGCGCCAGCAGTGGGGCTCCTGATTCACCCCTCCACTTT.

The V call is TRBV6-2 or TRBV6-3, the J call TRBJ2-3, with 8 bases matching TRBD1. CDR1 MNHEY and CDR2 SVGEGT come from the germline V gene. J was trimmed by 2 bases and V by 4 bases; bases with no gene match: 5. The CDR3 spans 15 residues. For the CDR3, the DNA is TGTGCCAGCAGTTTTCAGGGGGCTACCACAGATACGCAGTATTTT. It codes for CASSFQGATTDTQYF.